One and the same sample provided the 11 T cell receptor beta chains below, sequenced in a study of cytomegalovirus exposure and HLA in healthy donors (TCRdb year 2017). The library came from the immunoSEQ multiplex PCR assay. For the multiplex PCR, a mixture combining 60 forward primers for TCR Vbeta segments and 13 reverse primers for TCR Jbeta segments was used. TCRdb holds this immuneACCESS table with in-frame rearrangements only. Some clones are missing; in checked studies, unresolved V genes explain under half, and the rest has no known cause. The sample table shows under 200,000 clones, and approximately 79% are seen once. The ten top clones hold 0.69% of the sample. The sample was PBMCs. All receptors derive from a woman aged 35 to 49 in good health and CMV-seronegative.

CDR3 in DNA: TGCGCCAGCAGCAGCCCCTCCGGGGGTGGGACTGAAGCTTTCTTT. It codes for CASSSPSGGGTEAFF. J is TRBJ1-1 and V is TRBV5-1; D might be TRBD1 (5 bases). This CDR3 is 15 amino acids long. V was cut by 4 bases and J by 5 bases, with 18 bases left in between. Germline V gives CDR1 SGHRS, CDR2 YFSETQ.

In this sample, this clone turned up a few times. The V gene is TRBV6-5, the J gene TRBJ1-5; maybe TRBD1 (5 bases). V lost 6 bases, J lost 7 bases, and 19 bases lay in between. The CDR3 spans 15 residues. Germline CDR1 reads MNHEY; CDR2 reads SVGAGI. CDR3 region: CASSPSRGERQPQHF. Here the CDR3 DNA reads TGTGCCAGCAGCCCTAGCCGGGGGGAGAGGCAGCCCCAGCATTTT.

The rearrangement uses TRBV19 and TRBJ2-7, with D perhaps matching TRBD2 (5 bases). Trimming removed 3 bases from V and 4 bases from J, with 19 bases in between. This CDR3 spans 16 amino acids. Germline lookup yields CDR1 LNHDA and CDR2 SQIVND (reference sequence). The CDR3 DNA reads as TGTGCCAGTAGTATCGGTGGGAGCCTCCAGTATTACGAGCAGTACTTC. It translates to CASSIGGSLQYYEQYF.

CDR3 sequence (DNA): TGTGCCAGCAGAAACGGGGGTGGGACAGATACGCAGTATTTT. Translation: CASRNGGGTDTQYF. This chain uses TRBV6-5 with TRBJ2-3; possible D gene TRBD2, 6 bases. Germline V lookup: CDR1 MNHEY, CDR2 SVGAGI. CDR3 size: 14 residues. V lost 6 bases and J lost 3, with 13 bases in between.

This chain links TRBV2 with TRBJ1-2; 8 nucleotides match TRBD1. From germline, CDR1 is SNHLY and CDR2 FYNNEI. Trimming cost V 6 bases and J 7 bases; bases outside gene matches: 4. The CDR3 has 12 residues. The CDR3 DNA follows: TGTGCCAGCAGCCCAGGGGGCTTTGGCTACACCTTC. Protein product: CASSPGGFGYTF.

The J gene is TRBJ2-1, the V gene TRBV29-1, with 9 positions matching TRBD2. Germline values: CDR1 SQVTM, CDR2 ANQGSEA. V dropped 3 bases and J dropped 3; count of bases not matched to a gene: 3. The length of the CDR3 is 14 residues. The CDR3 region has the DNA TGCAGCGTTGAGACTAGCGGTTACTACAATGAGCAGTTCTTC. Encoded protein: CSVETSGYYNEQFF.

Comment on this clone: Mismatch with germline at one junction end may stem from a read error. The chain recombines TRBV14 with TRBJ1-2; 8 nucleotides align to TRBD1. Germline V gene sequence: CDR1 SGHDN, CDR2 FVKESK. This CDR3 has 15 amino acids. This chain's CDR3 is CASSARDRMYNGYIF. The DNA for the CDR3 is TGTGCCAGCAGCGCCCGGGACAGGATGTATAATGGCTACATCTTC.

The J gene is TRBJ2-5, the V gene TRBV11-2, with TRBD1 identical over 9 bases. This CDR3 is built from 16 residues. Germline CDR1 is SGHAT and CDR2 is FQNNGV. The V segment lost 0 bases and the J segment 5 bases; nucleotides outside the gene matches: 7. The CDR3 DNA sequence: TGTGCCAGCAGCTTAGATCCGTGGACAGGGGACGAGACCCAGTACTTC. It is translated as CASSLDPWTGDETQYF.

This clone was recorded a few times. This sequence joins TRBV2 and TRBJ1-3; D is uncertain. V dropped 9 bases and J dropped 0 bases, with 6 bases sitting between them. Germline assignment: CDR1 SNHLY and CDR2 FYNNEI. This CDR3 is built from 12 residues. The CDR3 DNA is TGTGCCAGTAAAGCCTCTGGAAACACCATATATTTT. It codes for CASKASGNTIYF. Combining the CDR3 with reference TRBV2 and TRBJ1-3 gives the whole variable domain EPEVTQTPSHQVTQMGQEVILRCVPISNHLYFYWYRQILGQKVEFLVSFYNNEISEKSEIFDDQFSVERPDGSNFTLKIRSTKLEDSAMYFCASKASGNTIYFGEGSWLTVV.

This rearrangement joins TRBV5-1 to TRBJ2-7; 7 nucleotides match TRBD1. CDR1 and CDR2 (germline): SGHRS, YFSETQ. This CDR3 has 15 residues. J was trimmed by 9 bases and V by 4 bases; bases with no gene match: 16. CDR3 in DNA: TGCGCCAGCAGCCCGTACCGGGACAGCCCCCTCGCGCAGTACTTC. This encodes CASSPYRDSPLAQYF. The variable domain in full, completed from reference TRBV5-1 and TRBJ2-7, reads KAGVTQTPRYLIKTRGQQVTLSCSPISGHRSVSWYQQTPGQGLQFLFEYFSETQRNKGNFPGRFSGRQFSNSRSEMNVSTLELGDSALYLCASSPYRDSPLAQYFGPGTRLTVT.

This chain links TRBV29-1 with TRBJ2-1, with 11 bases fitting TRBD1. The germline gives CDR1 SQVTM, CDR2 ANQGSEA. V shed 7 bases and J 1 base; nucleotides not matched to a gene: 6. This CDR3 has 15 amino acids. The CDR3 reads CSGKRDRGSYNEQFF. In DNA form, the CDR3 reads TGCAGCGGGAAGAGGGACAGGGGGTCCTACAATGAGCAGTTCTTC.